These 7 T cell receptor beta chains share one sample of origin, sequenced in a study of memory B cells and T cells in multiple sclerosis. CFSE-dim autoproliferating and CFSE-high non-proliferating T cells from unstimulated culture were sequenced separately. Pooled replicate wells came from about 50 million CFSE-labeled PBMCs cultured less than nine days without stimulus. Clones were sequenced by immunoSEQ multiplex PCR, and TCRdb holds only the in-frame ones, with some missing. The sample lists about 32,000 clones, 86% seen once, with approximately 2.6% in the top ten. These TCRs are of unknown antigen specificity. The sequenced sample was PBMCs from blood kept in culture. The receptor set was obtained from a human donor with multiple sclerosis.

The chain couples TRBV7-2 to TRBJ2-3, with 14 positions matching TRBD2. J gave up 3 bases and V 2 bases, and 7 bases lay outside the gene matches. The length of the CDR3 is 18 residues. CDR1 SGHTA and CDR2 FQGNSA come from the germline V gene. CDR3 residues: CASSLWGTSGSSTDTQYF. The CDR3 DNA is TGTGCCAGCAGCTTATGGGGGACTAGCGGGAGTAGTACAGATACGCAGTATTTT. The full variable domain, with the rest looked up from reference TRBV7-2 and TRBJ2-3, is GAGVSQSPSNKVTEKGKDVELRCDPISGHTALYWYRQSLGQGLEFLIYFQGNSAPDKSGLPSDRFSAERTGGSVSTLTIQRTQQEDSAVYLCASSLWGTSGSSTDTQYFGPGTRLTVL.

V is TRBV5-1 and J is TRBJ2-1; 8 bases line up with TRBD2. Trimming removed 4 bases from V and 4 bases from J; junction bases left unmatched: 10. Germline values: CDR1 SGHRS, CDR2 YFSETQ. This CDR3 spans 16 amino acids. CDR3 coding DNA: TGCGCCAGCAGCCTGGAAGCGGGAGTGATTTACAATGAGCAGTTCTTC. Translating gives CASSLEAGVIYNEQFF.

Here the CDR3 reads CASSSQGTGGNSNQPQHF. In DNA form, the CDR3 reads TGTGCCAGCAGCTCGCAGGGGACAGGGGGCAACAGCAATCAGCCCCAGCATTTT. The gene calls are TRBV13 and TRBJ1-5, with 12 bases identical to TRBD1. With 4 bases clipped from V and 1 base from J, the junction kept 8 bases outside the gene matches. The CDR3 has 18 amino acids. CDR1 is PRHDT, CDR2 FYEKMQ, per germline (reference sequence).

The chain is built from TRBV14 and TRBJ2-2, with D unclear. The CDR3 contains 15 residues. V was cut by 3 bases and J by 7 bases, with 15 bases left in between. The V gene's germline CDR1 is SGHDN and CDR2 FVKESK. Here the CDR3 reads CASSQLIGVHGELFF. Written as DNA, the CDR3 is TGTGCCAGCAGCCAGTTGATTGGGGTTCACGGGGAGCTGTTTTTT.

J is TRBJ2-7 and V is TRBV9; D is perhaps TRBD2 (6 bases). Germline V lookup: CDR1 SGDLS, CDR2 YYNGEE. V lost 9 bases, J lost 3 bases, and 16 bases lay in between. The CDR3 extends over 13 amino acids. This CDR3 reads CANNRTTNYEQYF. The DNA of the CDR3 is TGTGCCAACAACCGGACTACTAACTACGAGCAGTACTTC.

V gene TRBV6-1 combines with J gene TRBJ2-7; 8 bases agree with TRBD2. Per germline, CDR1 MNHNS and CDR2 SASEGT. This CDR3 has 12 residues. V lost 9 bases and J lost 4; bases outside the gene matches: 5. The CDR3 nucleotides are TGTGCCAGTGAGACTAGCGTTTACGAGCAGTACTTC. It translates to CASETSVYEQYF.

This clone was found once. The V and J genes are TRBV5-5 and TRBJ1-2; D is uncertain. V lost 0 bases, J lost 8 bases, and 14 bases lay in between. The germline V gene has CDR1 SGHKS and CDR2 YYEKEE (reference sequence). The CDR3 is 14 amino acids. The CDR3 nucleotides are TGTGCCAGCAGCTTGGGCGTTATAGGCCCAGGCTACACCTTC. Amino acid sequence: CASSLGVIGPGYTF.